This passage covers 24 T cell receptor beta chains from one sample sequenced in a study of T cells after yellow fever vaccination. TCRdb recomputed calls from the 5' RACE reads with MiXCR, one row per CDR3 protein. Altogether 350,000 or so distinct CDR3 sequences are present, roughly 8% being singletons, with the ten largest covering approximately 16%. The source was PBMCs, collected roughly 46 days after the first yellow fever vaccination. These receptors were taken from a young man who received the YFV17D yellow fever vaccine.

This clonotype showed up many times. The chain couples TRBV18 to TRBJ2-1; the match to TRBD1 covers 10 bases. This CDR3 has 15 residues. With 3 bases clipped from V and 6 bases from J, the junction kept 5 bases outside the gene matches. Germline CDR1 and CDR2: KGHSH and LQKENI. The CDR3 sequence: CASSPGGQGFNEQFF. In DNA form, the CDR3 reads TGTGCCAGCTCACCCGGGGGACAGGGGTTCAATGAGCAGTTCTTC.

The chain joins TRBV27 to TRBJ1-4; D not certain. Germline V gene lookup returns CDR1 MNHEY and CDR2 SMNVEV (reference sequence). This CDR3 region has 13 residues. V shed 6 bases and J shed 7 bases, with 12 bases lying between them. The chain's CDR3 is CASSNREGEKLFF. CDR3 in DNA: TGTGCCAGCAGCAATCGGGAGGGTGAAAAACTGTTTTTT.

V gene TRBV14 combines with J gene TRBJ2-3; unclear D gene. Germline lookup yields CDR1 SGHDN and CDR2 FVKESK. Trimming stripped 7 bases from V and 4 bases from J, with 12 bases between. The length of the CDR3 is 13 residues. Written as DNA, the CDR3 is TGTGCCAGCACCCCCGGGTTCGCAGATACGCAGTATTTT. Its protein is CASTPGFADTQYF.

This clonotype appeared a single time. The V gene is TRBV12-3 or TRBV12-4, the J gene TRBJ2-7; unclear D gene. Trimming cost V 2 bases and J 2 bases, with 7 bases left between them. The CDR3 consists of 13 residues. CDR3: CASSLWMPYEQYF. The CDR3 DNA follows: TGTGCCAGCAGTTTATGGATGCCCTACGAGCAGTACTTC.

V gene TRBV5-1 combines with J gene TRBJ2-7; a possible D gene is TRBD2 (6 bases). The CDR3 length is 15 residues. V was clipped by 2 bases and J by 2 bases, with 14 bases between them. Germline V lookup: CDR1 SGHRS, CDR2 YFSETQ. Here the CDR3 reads CASSLSGTPAYEQYF. DNA for the CDR3: TGCGCCAGCAGCTTATCAGGGACTCCGGCCTACGAGCAGTACTTC.

The chain is built from TRBV5-1 and TRBJ2-1, with D uncertain. This CDR3 contains 13 residues. Germline V CDR1 and CDR2: SGHRS, YFSETQ. Trimming removed 0 bases from V and 5 bases from J, with 6 bases in between. The CDR3 here is CASSLEPNNEQFF. The CDR3 nucleotides are TGCGCCAGCAGCTTGGAGCCAAACAATGAGCAGTTCTTC.

This clonotype came up many times. This chain joins TRBV5-1 and TRBJ2-3; D is unresolved. The CDR3 has 14 amino acids. CDR1 SGHRS and CDR2 YFSETQ come from the germline V gene. V was cut by 5 bases and J by 6 bases, with 16 bases left in between. This CDR3 reads CASRSGPLYDTQYF. The CDR3 coding sequence is TGCGCCAGCAGATCTGGACCACTCTACGATACGCAGTATTTT.

This clonotype has only a few counts. The chain combines TRBV7-2 with TRBJ2-3; tentative D call: TRBD1 (5 bases). This CDR3 contains 14 residues. Trimming took 4 bases from V and 2 from J, leaving 10 bases between them. Looked up from germline, CDR1 is SGHTA and CDR2 is FQGNSA. The CDR3 nucleotides are TGTGCCAGCAGCTCCCCAGGGATCACAGATACGCAGTATTTT. Its translation is CASSSPGITDTQYF.

The V and J genes are TRBV12-3 or TRBV12-4 and TRBJ2-1; D gene uncertain. Trimming left V 2 bases short and J 0 bases short, with 11 bases between. There are 16 residues in the CDR3. The CDR3 region is CASSLFQLSSYNEQFF. In nucleotides, the CDR3 is TGTGCCAGCAGTTTATTCCAGCTAAGCTCCTACAATGAGCAGTTCTTC.

This clonotype was seen more than once but under ten times. The chain recombines TRBV7-9 with TRBJ1-1, with D maybe TRBD1 (6 bases). V was pared by 5 bases and J by 8 bases, with 12 bases between. Germline V gene lookup returns CDR1 SEHNR and CDR2 FQNEAQ (reference sequence). This CDR3 is 12 amino acids long. CDR3: CASSRDNMEAFF. The CDR3 DNA reads TGTGCCAGCAGCCGGGACAACATGGAAGCTTTCTTT.

This rearrangement joins TRBV7-9 to TRBJ1-2; D gene unclear. Germline CDR1 and CDR2: SEHNR and FQNEAQ (reference sequence). Trimming pared 5 bases from V and 8 bases from J, leaving 15 bases between. The CDR3 runs to 13 residues. The CDR3 DNA follows: TGTGCCAGCAGCCCCATGGGGAATGGAGGCTACACCTTC. This translates into CASSPMGNGGYTF.

The genes are TRBV20-1 and TRBJ2-1, with 7 bases fitting TRBD1. The CDR3 is 18 residues long. CDR1 DFQATT and CDR2 SNEGSKA come from the germline V gene (reference sequence). V was clipped by 0 bases and J by 3 bases; unmatched bases: 14. CDR3 amino acids: CSARDPGQAHTLYNEQFF. The DNA for the CDR3 is TGCAGTGCTAGAGATCCAGGACAGGCCCATACACTCTACAATGAGCAGTTCTTC.

This sequence joins TRBV7-2 and TRBJ1-6; 7 bases are a match to TRBD1. The CDR3 length is 16 residues. Germline values: CDR1 SGHTA, CDR2 FQGNSA. V dropped 6 bases and J dropped 7; count of bases not matched to a gene: 12. CDR3 coding DNA: TGTGCCAGCAGACATTTACGGGACAGTATGAATTCACCCCTCCACTTT. It encodes CASRHLRDSMNSPLHF.

This clonotype has ten or more counts. V and J are TRBV5-1 and TRBJ1-2, with D maybe TRBD1 (6 bases). This CDR3 is built from 13 residues. V lost 4 bases and J lost 2, with 9 bases in between. CDR1 and CDR2 (germline): SGHRS, YFSETQ. CDR3 in amino acids: CASSTTGNYGYTF. In DNA form, the CDR3 reads TGCGCCAGCAGCACCACAGGGAACTATGGCTACACCTTC. Drawing the rest from reference TRBV5-1 and TRBJ1-2, the complete variable domain is KAGVTQTPRYLIKTRGQQVTLSCSPISGHRSVSWYQQTPGQGLQFLFEYFSETQRNKGNFPGRFSGRQFSNSRSEMNVSTLELGDSALYLCASSTTGNYGYTFGSGTRLTVV.

The CDR3 loop is CASSALGGEVGLAGYNEQFF. DNA for the CDR3: TGTGCCAGCAGCGCTTTAGGGGGGGAGGTGGGACTAGCGGGTTACAATGAGCAGTTCTTC. This chain links TRBV11-2 with TRBJ2-1, with TRBD2 matching 12 bases. V shed 5 bases and J 4 bases; nucleotides not matched to a gene: 18. Germline values: CDR1 SGHAT, CDR2 FQNNGV. This CDR3 contains 20 residues.

In its sample, this clonotype was seen a few times. This sequence joins TRBV29-1 and TRBJ2-3; the D gene is possibly TRBD1 (6 bases). Per germline, CDR1 SQVTM and CDR2 ANQGSEA. The ends were cut back, 2 bases at V and 3 bases at J, with 9 bases in the middle. The CDR3 runs 13 residues. CDR3 nucleotides: TGCAGCGTTGAACTACAGGGAACAGATACGCAGTATTTT. Its protein product is CSVELQGTDTQYF.

The chain couples TRBV20-1 to TRBJ1-2; tentatively, D is TRBD1 (6 bases). There are 12 residues in the CDR3. V was cut by 6 bases and J by 5 bases, with 13 bases left in between. Germline assignment: CDR1 DFQATT and CDR2 SNEGSKA (reference sequence). CDR3 protein: CSAKDSTYGYTF. The CDR3 DNA reads TGCAGTGCCAAGGACAGCACGTATGGCTACACCTTC.

This clonotype was seen a few times. J is TRBJ2-5 and V is TRBV5-1; tentatively, D is TRBD1 or TRBD2 (6 bases each). The ends were cut back, 4 bases at V and 5 bases at J, with 18 bases in the middle. The CDR3 consists of 15 residues. From germline, CDR1 is SGHRS and CDR2 YFSETQ. The CDR3 here is CASSTSGGLWETQYF. The DNA of the CDR3 is TGCGCCAGCAGCACCAGTGGGGGGCTGTGGGAGACCCAGTACTTC.

The chain has TRBV19 and TRBJ2-2, with 12 bases that match TRBD1. This CDR3 comprises 16 residues. CDR1 and CDR2 from the germline V gene are LNHDA and SQIVND (reference sequence). V gave up 5 bases and J gave up 5 bases; unmatched junction bases: 6. The CDR3 loop is CASSPGTGGRTGELFF. The DNA of the CDR3 is TGTGCCAGTAGTCCCGGGACAGGGGGCCGGACCGGGGAGCTGTTTTTT.

This clonotype appeared a few times. The rearrangement uses TRBV7-2 and TRBJ2-1; a weak D match, TRBD2 (6 bases). V was trimmed by 7 bases and J by 9 bases, leaving 19 bases between them. Germline loops: CDR1 SGHTA, CDR2 FQGNSA. This CDR3 comprises 14 residues. The CDR3 loop is CASMRGGGLGEQFF. DNA of the CDR3: TGTGCCAGCATGCGGGGAGGTGGGCTGGGTGAGCAGTTCTTC.

This rearrangement joins TRBV20-1 to TRBJ1-5; TRBD1 is a possible D gene (6 bases). The CDR3 is 15 amino acids. Germline CDR1 and CDR2: DFQATT and SNEGSKA (reference sequence). CDR3 in amino acids: CGYLEGGSGNQPQHF. Here the CDR3 DNA reads TGCGGATACCTGGAGGGGGGCAGTGGCAATCAGCCCCAGCATTTT.

The chain links TRBV12-3 or TRBV12-4 to TRBJ2-3; a possible D gene is TRBD2 (5 bases). V was shortened by 7 bases and J by 6 bases, with 14 bases between the two germline ends. This CDR3 comprises 13 residues. CDR3 amino acids: CASTLTRGDTQYF. The CDR3 DNA reads TGTGCCAGCACCCTTACTCGAGGGGATACGCAGTATTTT.

This clonotype was seen only a few times. This chain connects TRBV12-3 or TRBV12-4 to TRBJ1-6; tentative D call: TRBD1 (5 bases). The CDR3 is made up of 12 amino acids. Trimming removed 6 bases from V and 12 bases from J, with 12 bases in between. CDR3 DNA sequence: TGTGCCAGCAGGGGGGGGACGTTACCCCTCCACTTT. Encoded protein: CASRGGTLPLHF.

The rearrangement uses TRBV7-6 and TRBJ2-3, with 8 bases lining up with TRBD2. V shed 5 bases, J shed 7 bases, and the junction held 8 bases outside the gene matches. Germline CDR1 and CDR2: SGHVS and FNYEAQ. This CDR3 spans 14 amino acids. The CDR3 loop reads CASSAAGGGNTQYF. In DNA form, the CDR3 reads TGTGCCAGCAGCGCCGCCGGCGGGGGGAATACGCAGTATTTT.